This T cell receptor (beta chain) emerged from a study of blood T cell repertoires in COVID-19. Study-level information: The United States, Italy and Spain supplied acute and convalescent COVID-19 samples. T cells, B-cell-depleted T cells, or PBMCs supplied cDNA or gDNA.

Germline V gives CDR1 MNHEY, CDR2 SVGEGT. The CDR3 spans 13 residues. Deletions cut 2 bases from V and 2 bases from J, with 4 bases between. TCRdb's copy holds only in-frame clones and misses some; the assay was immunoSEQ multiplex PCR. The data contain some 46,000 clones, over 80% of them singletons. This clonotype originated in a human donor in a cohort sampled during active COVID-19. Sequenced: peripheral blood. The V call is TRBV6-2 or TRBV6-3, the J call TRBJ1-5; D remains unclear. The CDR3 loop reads CASSYTGNQPQHF. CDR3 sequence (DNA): TGTGCCAGCAGTTACACAGGCAATCAGCCCCAGCATTTT.